Sequencing of this T cell receptor (beta chain) was carried out in a study of Tregs in tolerant kidney transplant recipients. Sequencing was performed with immunoSEQ multiplex PCR; in TCRdb, only in-frame clones are kept and a portion is missing. The sample lists roughly 80,000 clones, roughly nine tenths occurring once. The CDR3 runs to 15 residues. Trimming cost V 0 bases and J 2 bases, with 11 bases left between them. Germline V gene sequence: CDR1 SGHDN, CDR2 FVKESK. A note on this clone: What it binds is unknown.

Whole-study findings and limits: Tolerant patients' donor-specific Tregs expanded beyond overall Tregs, suggesting antigen-driven growth.

Related graft donors supplied nonmyeloablative bone marrow transplants, and mixed chimerism was transient. This receptor was identified in a human patient who received a combined kidney and bone marrow transplant. The graft donor may account for some of the T cells. Sample: CD4+ T cells from blood (PBMCs), taken 24 months after the transplant. The rearrangement joins TRBV14 to TRBJ2-7; perhaps TRBD2 as D (5 bases). The CDR3 DNA reads TGTGCCAGCAGCCAAGACGCGGGTCCACCCTACGAGCAGTACTTC. This codes for CASSQDAGPPYEQYF. Combining the CDR3 with reference TRBV14 and TRBJ2-7 gives the whole variable domain EAGVTQFPSHSVIEKGQTVTLRCDPISGHDNLYWYRRVMGKEIKFLLHFVKESKQDESGMPNNRFLAERTGGTYSTLKVQPAELEDSGVYFCASSQDAGPPYEQYFGPGTRLTVT.